This T cell receptor beta chain is from a study of blood T cell repertoires in COVID-19. In the study overall: The samples span acute and convalescent COVID-19 from the United States, Italy and Spain. PBMCs, B-cell-depleted T cells, or T cells were the source of the cDNA or gDNA that made up the material.

This CDR3 has 16 amino acids. V lost 4 bases, J lost 8 bases, and 14 bases stayed unmatched. The germline CDR1 and CDR2 sequences are MNHNY and SVGAGI (reference sequence). The authors' processing: By means of reference gene primer amplification, nucleated cell counts were estimated. Libraries were prepared by immunoSEQ multiplex PCR; TCRdb keeps only in-frame clonotypes and omits some of them. That table supplies the V and J calls and clone size; D and trimming were determined from the DNA. The table has 180,000 or so clones, 87% seen once. The receptor was derived from a woman aged 50 to 60 with acute or convalescent COVID-19. This sequence joins TRBV6-6 and TRBJ1-2; the match to TRBD1 covers 9 bases. The sequencing sample was made of peripheral blood. CDR3: CASSFFTRRTGVGYTF. CDR3 sequence (DNA): TGTGCCAGCAGTTTCTTCACCCGGCGGACAGGGGTCGGCTACACCTTC.